This TCR beta chain was observed in a study of T cell responses to AZD1222 COVID-19 vaccine listed by TCRdb under 2021. Background for the entire study: AZD1222 recipients with second doses at about 4 weeks or about 12 weeks were pooled, because spike-specific TCR depth and breadth did not differ between schedules. TCR sequencing covered 233 trial participants: 200 to 210 given two doses of AZD1222 and around 25 given two doses of MenACWY control vaccine. Enrollment into the trials was organized by age into subgroups of 18-55, 56-69 and 70-plus years, and those subgroups contained roughly 160, 29 and 62 TCR-sequenced participants, respectively. Beyond this particular receptor, the publication reports: The 56-69-year group was small, and its depth increase did not reach significance, likely because of low power. Conclusions about previously exposed vaccinees are limited because only a handful of AZD1222 recipients were SARS-CoV-2 seropositive at baseline. After two AZD1222 doses, both the breadth and the depth of spike-specific TCRs were significantly higher than at day 0 and than in MenACWY recipients. Most participants were white British and females outnumbered males, and the authors suggested that clonal diversity may have been underestimated. Nearly half of unique spike-specific TCRs reportedly recognized epitopes outside regions mutated in the B.1.351 and B.1.1.7 variants. Because no day 14 peak-response samples were available, repertoires were characterized only after the peak T cell response. Vaccine-associated CD4 TCRs spanned the whole spike protein, with dominant responses in regions 160-218 and 743-854.

The CDR3 regions of human TCRbeta chains were analyzed by immunosequencing. The study's processing was this. TCRs in the repertoires were compared against a reference library of SARS-CoV-2-specific TCRs that had been generated with the MIRA antigen-specificity platform. Breadth was defined as the fraction of unique TCRs that were SARS-CoV-2-associated, and depth was defined as the fraction of total T cells that were SARS-CoV-2-associated. Using the MIRA data, each spike-specific TCR was mapped to the spike region that the TCR reacts to and placed in a CD4 or CD8 class. Log10-transformed breadth and depth values were compared by one-way ANOVA with Sidak's multiple comparisons tests. TCRdb provides this immuneACCESS table in a form limited to in-frame rearrangements. Some clones are lacking; in checked studies, under half of them reflect an unresolved V gene, and why the rest are absent is not known. The V and J calls and the clone size are those of that table, but D and trimming were determined from the DNA. The sample table shows about 100,000 clones, and around nine tenths are seen once. Clones ranked in the top ten supply over 15% of the sample.

The junction shows trimming of 2 bases on V and 4 bases on J, plus 11 bases between the germline ends. As encoded in the germline V gene (reference sequence), CDR1 is MNHNY while CDR2 is SVGAGI. From its cysteine to its phenylalanine, the CDR3 spans 14 amino acids. Just the 42-base CDR3 DNA is kept, in frame starting at base 1. The time point label corresponds to: baseline before first vaccination. Vaccinee samples came from UK trials COV001 and COV002, including a single-blind randomized controlled phase 2/3 trial of AZD1222 (ChAdOx1 nCoV-19) in healthy adults. Trial participant PBMC samples were collected at day 0 and day 28 after the second dose for TCRbeta chain sequencing. Comment on this clone: Its target antigen remains unknown. It has no much larger one-base neighbor in the sample; base qualities were not kept.

The sequenced sample was peripheral blood, obtained on day 0 of AZD1222 vaccination. The rearranged segments are TRBV6-6 and TRBJ1-2; the D gene identity is not certain. The receptor comes from an adult in good health. This receptor has the CDR3 CASSYSAVSYGYTF. The base sequence is TGTGCCAGCAGTTACAGCGCGGTGTCCTATGGCTACACCTTC.